Presented here are 7 T cell receptor beta chains from one specimen sequenced in a study of T cell responses to AZD1222 COVID-19 vaccine. Data came from immunoSEQ multiplex PCR; TCRdb stores just in-frame clones and leaves some out. This sample has approximately 79,000 clones, with roughly 84% found just once. The specimen comprised peripheral blood, sampled on day 0 of AZD1222 vaccination. These TCRs come from an adult in good health.

The chain links TRBV7-6 to TRBJ2-2; TRBD2 matches 8 bases. The trim removed 5 bases at V and 2 bases at J, leaving 4 bases unmatched. The CDR3 runs to 15 residues. The germline CDR1 and CDR2 sequences are SGHVS and FNYEAQ. The CDR3 is CASSPSGRNTGELFF. CDR3 in DNA: TGTGCCAGCAGCCCCAGCGGGAGAAACACCGGGGAGCTGTTTTTT. Looking up the rest from reference TRBV7-6 and TRBJ2-2 gives the full variable domain: GAGVSQSPRYKVTKRGQDVALRCDPISGHVSLYWYRQALGQGPEFLTYFNYEAQQDKSGLPNDRFSAERPEGSISTLTIQRTEQRDSAMYRCASSPSGRNTGELFFGEGSRLTVL.

V is TRBV7-8 and J is TRBJ2-1; a weak D match, TRBD2 (6 bases). Germline CDR1 reads SGHVS; CDR2 reads FQNEAQ. The CDR3 sequence is 15 residues long. Between the trimmed V and J ends, which lost 4 bases and 0 bases, there was a span of 10 bases. The CDR3 coding sequence is TGTGCCAGCAGCTCTACTAGCTTCTCCTACAATGAGCAGTTCTTC. It translates to CASSSTSFSYNEQFF.

CDR3 coding DNA: TGTGCTAGTGGAATTGGTGGGGGGTTAGCCAAAAACATTCAGTACTTC. The encoded protein is CASGIGGGLAKNIQYF. The chain links TRBV12-5 to TRBJ2-4, with D maybe TRBD2 (6 bases). This CDR3 has 16 residues. CDR1 and CDR2 (germline): LGHNT, FRNRAP. V was cut by 6 bases and J by 0 bases, with 15 bases left in between.

The CDR3 protein is CASSNIQGAVETQYF. The CDR3 DNA reads TGTGCCAGCAGTAACATACAGGGGGCGGTGGAGACCCAGTACTTC. The chain carries TRBV28 and TRBJ2-5, with 9 bases identical to TRBD1. In germline, CDR1 is MDHEN, CDR2 SYDVKM. The CDR3 is made up of 15 amino acids. The trim removed 5 bases at V and 5 bases at J, leaving 9 bases unmatched.

The chain recombines TRBV7-2 with TRBJ2-2; 7 bases are a match to TRBD2. V shed 2 bases, J shed 8 bases, and the junction held 8 bases outside the gene matches. Germline lookup yields CDR1 SGHTA and CDR2 FQGNSA. The CDR3 covers 15 residues. CDR3 sequence: CASSLSASGGGELFF. The CDR3 DNA reads as TGTGCCAGCAGCTTATCTGCTAGCGGCGGGGGGGAGCTGTTTTTT.

CDR3 nucleotides: TGTGCCAGCAGTCCAGGGGGTTTCTATGGCTACACCTTC. It codes for CASSPGGFYGYTF. The V and J genes are TRBV6-4 and TRBJ1-2; 7 nucleotides align to TRBD1. The CDR3 is 13 amino acids. With V trimmed by 5 bases and J by 4 bases, 4 bases remained unmatched. Germline values: CDR1 MRHNA, CDR2 SNTAGT.

The chain joins TRBV5-1 to TRBJ1-4, with TRBD1 identical over 7 bases. V trimming: 4 bases; J trimming: 8 bases; junction bases outside the gene matches: 8. Germline assignment: CDR1 SGHRS and CDR2 YFSETQ. The CDR3 loop spans 14 amino acids. DNA of the CDR3: TGCGCCAGCAGCCCTGGACAGGTAGACGAAAAACTGTTTTTT. This sequence encodes CASSPGQVDEKLFF.